This T cell receptor (beta chain) was retrieved from a study of response to subunit inactivated influenza vaccine. This clonotype was counted at least ten times. TCRdb independently ran MiXCR on the RT-PCR reads; one entry per CDR3 protein. The sample has 650,000 to 800,000 distinct CDR3 sequences, more than 11% seen once. This CDR3 has 16 amino acids. Deletions cut 3 bases from V and 2 bases from J, with 15 bases between. Germline values: CDR1 SGHVS, CDR2 FQNEAQ. The chain links TRBV7-8 to TRBJ2-3; D assignment may be TRBD1 or TRBD2 (5 bases each). The sample was PBMCs from blood, taken 14 to 15 days before vaccination. The receptor was isolated from a man aged 45-65 years who received an inactivated influenza vaccine. In DNA form, the CDR3 reads TGTGCCAGCAGCTTCACCTCACTAGGGACCACAGATACGCAGTATTTT. This sequence encodes CASSFTSLGTTDTQYF.